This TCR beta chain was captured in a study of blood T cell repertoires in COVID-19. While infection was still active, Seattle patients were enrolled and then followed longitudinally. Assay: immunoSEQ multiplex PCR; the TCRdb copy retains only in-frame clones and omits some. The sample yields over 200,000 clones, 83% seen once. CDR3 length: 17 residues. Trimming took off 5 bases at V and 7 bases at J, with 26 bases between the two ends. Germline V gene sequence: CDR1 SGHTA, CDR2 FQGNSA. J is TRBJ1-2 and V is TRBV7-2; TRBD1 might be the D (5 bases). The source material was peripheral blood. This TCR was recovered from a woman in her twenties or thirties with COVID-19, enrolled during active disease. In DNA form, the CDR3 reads TGTGCCAGCAGCGCTCTCTGGGGGGGGGAATCGTATTCTGGCTACACCTTC. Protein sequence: CASSALWGGESYSGYTF.